Listed below are T cell receptor beta chains from one sample, sequenced in a study of shared clonotypes between healthy human individuals. The repertoire was sequenced with immunoSEQ multiplex PCR; TCRdb's copy has only in-frame clones and lacks some. Of roughly 2.2 million clones listed, 92% are singletons. What was sequenced was naive CD4+ T cells from PBMCs. The receptors shown here come from a man aged 18 to 29 in good health. Some clones in this sample may be carry-over from other donors' samples. Each CDR3 is given with its conserved first and last residue. Size tells how often a clone was seen (once, few, many) or the class of an expanded clone, and some rows leave it out.

13 TRBJ2-5 - TRBV18 CASLGTAQETQYF
14 TRBJ1-1 - TRBV10-3 CAINPTGVDTEAFF
15 TRBJ1-2 - TRBV6-6 CASTSSPREGHGYTF
14 TRBJ1-4 - TRBV13 CASSFGRPNEKLFF
16 TRBJ2-3 - TRBV4-1 CASSQGLGVGLDTQYF
14 TRBJ2-4 - TRBV27 CASRPRTAQGVQYF
14 TRBJ1-5 - TRBV28 CASSFGRGNQPQHF
14 TRBJ1-2 - TRBV30 CAWRRGGQYHGYTF
13 TRBJ1-1 - TRBV5-1 CASSTTGSTEAFF
16 TRBJ1-1 - TRBV18 CASSPSITSLNTEAFF
16 TRBJ1-3 - TRBV11-3 CASSAYTGGSGNTIYF
16 TRBJ2-1 - TRBV7-3 CASSLIGLAAYNEQFF
16 TRBJ2-1 - TRBV7-6 CASSLGAAGGYNEQFF
15 TRBJ1-2 once TRBV4-3 CASSQAQGTGHGYTF
14 TRBJ1-2 - TRBV7-2 CASSFLPGLAGYTF
15 TRBJ1-1 - TRBV25-1 CASTPLGGGDTEAFF
16 TRBJ2-3 - TRBV29-1 CSVEGDGRGRTDTQYF
16 TRBJ2-3 once TRBV9 CASSRTLADYTDTQYF
12 TRBJ2-7 - TRBV29-1 CSVDSGQYEQYF
14 TRBJ2-3 - TRBV10-3 CAVRAGHYTDTQYF
13 TRBJ2-1 - TRBV27 CASSRGEGHEQFF
15 TRBJ1-1 - TRBV4-1 CASSQAGQGNTEAFF
15 TRBJ2-2 - TRBV6-6 CASSSRTGGTGELFF
14 TRBJ1-3 - TRBV5-1 CASSLQGSGNTIYF
14 TRBJ2-5 - TRBV9 CASSRRGAGETQYF
15 TRBJ1-1 few TRBV5-4 CASSTLRDSVTEAFF
13 TRBJ2-5 - TRBV2 CASATSGKETQYF
18 TRBJ1-1 - TRBV5-1 CASSQNRQGARRNTEAFF